This passage covers 18 T cell receptor beta chains from one sample sequenced in a study of cytomegalovirus exposure and HLA in healthy donors. Sequencing was performed with immunoSEQ multiplex PCR; in TCRdb, only in-frame clones are kept and a portion is missing. The sample has some 200,000 clones, under 95% seen once. Sequenced material: PBMCs. These receptors were collected from a woman between 18 and 29 years old in good health and CMV-seronegative.

The chain employs TRBV27 and TRBJ1-2, with 8 bases identical to TRBD1. Germline CDR1 reads MNHEY; CDR2 reads SMNVEV (reference sequence). The length of the CDR3 is 17 residues. Trimming cost V 0 bases and J 4 bases; bases outside gene matches: 10. As DNA, the CDR3 is TGTGCCAGCAGTTTATCAACAGGGGGTGGGACCCTCTATGGCTACACCTTC. Amino acids: CASSLSTGGGTLYGYTF.

The chain has TRBV11-2 and TRBJ2-3; the D gene is possibly TRBD2 (6 bases). This CDR3 is 14 amino acids long. V was clipped by 4 bases and J by 2 bases, with 10 bases between them. The germline V gene encodes CDR1 SGHAT and CDR2 FQNNGV. Written as DNA, the CDR3 is TGTGCCAGCAGCTCCGGACTACTCACAGATACGCAGTATTTT. Translating it yields CASSSGLLTDTQYF.

The genes are TRBV27 and TRBJ1-2, with D possibly TRBD1 on 5 matching bases. V was pared by 11 bases and J by 5 bases, with 15 bases between. The CDR3 covers 12 residues. The germline gives CDR1 MNHEY, CDR2 SMNVEV (reference sequence). Here the CDR3 reads CAVWGQGYGYTF. The CDR3 coding sequence is TGTGCCGTTTGGGGCCAAGGGTATGGCTACACCTTC.

The rearrangement links TRBV18 to TRBJ2-1; D not certain. The CDR3 has 16 residues. CDR1 KGHSH and CDR2 LQKENI come from the germline V gene. V was trimmed by 0 bases and J by 5 bases, leaving 14 bases between them. This CDR3 reads CASSPPFADSNNEQFF. CDR3 DNA sequence: TGTGCCAGCTCACCACCGTTCGCGGATTCTAACAATGAGCAGTTCTTC. The full variable domain, rest sourced from reference TRBV18 and TRBJ2-1, is NAGVMQNPRHLVRRRGQEARLRCSPMKGHSHVYWYRQLPEEGLKFMVYLQKENIIDESGMPKERFSAEFPKEGPSILRIQQVVRGDSAAYFCASSPPFADSNNEQFFGPGTRLTVL.

The V gene is TRBV4-2, the J gene TRBJ2-3, with 9 nucleotides matching TRBD2. J gave up 4 bases and V 4 bases, and 12 bases lay outside the gene matches. The CDR3 length is 17 residues. The germline V gene has CDR1 LGHNA and CDR2 YNFKEQ. The CDR3 loop is CASSPPGTAGGPDTQYF. In DNA form, the CDR3 reads TGTGCCAGCAGCCCTCCGGGTACAGCGGGAGGTCCAGATACGCAGTATTTT.

The rearrangement links TRBV20-1 to TRBJ2-5, with D unresolved. The germline V gene has CDR1 DFQATT and CDR2 SNEGSKA (reference sequence). Trimming took 7 bases from V and 1 from J, leaving 7 bases between them. The length of the CDR3 is 11 residues. CDR3 protein: CSVVTQETQYF. DNA for the CDR3: TGCAGTGTAGTCACCCAAGAGACCCAGTACTTC.

The chain employs TRBV5-1 and TRBJ2-1; 11 nucleotides agree with TRBD2. CDR1 SGHRS and CDR2 YFSETQ come from the germline V gene. This CDR3 is built from 16 residues. V dropped 2 bases and J dropped 1; count of bases not matched to a gene: 2. The CDR3 coding sequence is TGCGCCAGCAGCTTCGGGACTAGCGGATCCTACAATGAGCAGTTCTTC. The encoded protein is CASSFGTSGSYNEQFF. Looking up the rest from reference TRBV5-1 and TRBJ2-1 gives the full variable domain: KAGVTQTPRYLIKTRGQQVTLSCSPISGHRSVSWYQQTPGQGLQFLFEYFSETQRNKGNFPGRFSGRQFSNSRSEMNVSTLELGDSALYLCASSFGTSGSYNEQFFGPGTRLTVL.

The chain joins TRBV6-5 to TRBJ2-3; no clear D gene. This CDR3 is 13 amino acids long. Deletions cut 3 bases from V and 6 bases from J, with 10 bases between. Germline assignment: CDR1 MNHEY and CDR2 SVGAGI. The CDR3 spells CASSYGPPDTQYF. CDR3 coding DNA: TGTGCCAGCAGTTATGGGCCCCCCGATACGCAGTATTTT.

This chain links TRBV11-3 with TRBJ2-1, with D perhaps matching TRBD2 (6 bases). Trimming removed 4 bases from V and 9 bases from J, with 13 bases in between. The CDR3 runs 13 residues. Germline-derived CDR1 and CDR2 are SGHNT and YENEEA. The CDR3 loop reads CASSSTREAEQFF. CDR3 DNA sequence: TGTGCCAGCAGCTCAACCAGGGAGGCTGAGCAGTTCTTC.

This clone was recorded once. This rearrangement joins TRBV10-3 to TRBJ1-4; D gene uncertain. The V and J ends lost 7 bases and 0 bases respectively, with 6 bases between them. CDR1 ENHRY and CDR2 SYGVKD come from the germline V gene. The CDR3 is 13 residues long. The CDR3: CAIKPATNEKLFF. The CDR3 DNA reads as TGTGCCATCAAGCCTGCAACTAATGAAAAACTGTTTTTT.

The chain couples TRBV19 to TRBJ1-5; D may be TRBD1 (5 bases). In germline, CDR1 is LNHDA, CDR2 SQIVND (reference sequence). The V and J ends lost 10 bases and 3 bases respectively, with 16 bases between them. This CDR3 is 14 amino acids long. The CDR3 bases are TGTGCCACCCGGGGGGTGGCTTTCAATCAGCCCCAGCATTTT. This gives the protein CATRGVAFNQPQHF.

J is TRBJ2-7 and V is TRBV10-2; 8 bases agree with TRBD1. The germline CDR1 and CDR2 sequences are WSHSY and SAAADI. V gave up 8 bases and J gave up 5 bases; unmatched junction bases: 11. The CDR3 runs to 14 residues. In DNA form, the CDR3 reads TGCGCCAGCTCGGACAGGGCCCTTTTGGACGAGCAGTACTTC. This codes for CASSDRALLDEQYF.

The DNA for the CDR3 is TGTGCCAGCAGCCCGGGGGGGTTGGCCACTGAAGCTTTCTTT. This codes for CASSPGGLATEAFF. V gene TRBV28 combines with J gene TRBJ1-1; D is possibly TRBD1 (5 bases). The CDR3 has 14 residues. Trimming took off 6 bases at V and 4 bases at J, with 15 bases between the two ends. Germline V gene data show CDR1 as MDHEN and CDR2 as SYDVKM.

This CDR3 reads CAGDGTENQPQHF. The CDR3 region has the DNA TGTGCCGGCGATGGGACAGAAAATCAGCCCCAGCATTTT. This chain joins TRBV30 and TRBJ1-5, with 7 bases matching TRBD1. Germline CDR1 reads GTSNPN; CDR2 reads SVGIG (reference sequence). There are 13 residues in the CDR3. With V trimmed by 8 bases and J by 4 bases, 8 bases remained unmatched.

The chain joins TRBV6-1 to TRBJ1-6, with TRBD1 matching 9 bases. CDR1 MNHNS and CDR2 SASEGT come from the germline V gene. This CDR3 spans 14 amino acids. The V segment lost 11 bases and the J segment 9 bases; nucleotides outside the gene matches: 11. This CDR3 is CAAMRGTGLSPLHF. The CDR3 DNA reads as TGTGCCGCCATGCGCGGGACAGGGCTTTCACCCCTCCACTTT.

The chain is built from TRBV7-9 and TRBJ2-7; unclear D gene. CDR3 size: 12 residues. CDR1 is SEHNR, CDR2 FQNEAQ, per germline (reference sequence). V was shortened by 1 base and J by 9 bases, with 10 bases between the two germline ends. This CDR3 is CASSLDGHTQYF. The CDR3 DNA follows: TGTGCCAGCAGCTTAGATGGGCACACGCAGTACTTC.

This chain joins TRBV29-1 and TRBJ1-1, with 9 bases that match TRBD1. The CDR3 has 16 amino acids. V lost 5 bases, J lost 2 bases, and 12 bases stayed unmatched. Germline-derived CDR1 and CDR2 are SQVTM and ANQGSEA. CDR3 amino acids: CSVCSWGQGINTEAFF. The DNA of the CDR3 is TGCAGCGTTTGCTCTTGGGGACAGGGAATTAACACTGAAGCTTTCTTT.

This rearrangement joins TRBV19 to TRBJ2-2, with D perhaps TRBD1 (7 bases). From germline, CDR1 is LNHDA and CDR2 SQIVND (reference sequence). Between the trimmed V and J ends, which lost 8 bases and 4 bases, there was a span of 17 bases. This CDR3 is 15 amino acids long. CDR3 in amino acids: CASGQTGTSTGELFF. The CDR3 DNA reads as TGTGCCAGTGGACAGACAGGGACTTCCACCGGGGAGCTGTTTTTT.